This record covers a single T cell receptor beta chain. This sample was taken from a study of blood T cell repertoires in COVID-19. Across the whole study: The cDNA or gDNA used as material had been derived from T cells, B-cell-depleted T cells, or PBMCs.

Profiling relied on immunoSEQ multiplex PCR, and the TCRdb table lists in-frame clones only, not all of them. Of roughly 99,000 clones in the sample, 81% were seen once. Trimming shortened V by 2 bases and J by 0 bases, and 10 bases separated the two germline ends. The CDR3 consists of 15 residues. Germline loops: CDR1 SGHDT, CDR2 YYEEEE. Sequenced material: peripheral blood. The receptor was derived from a woman older than 75 with acute or convalescent COVID-19. The chain joins TRBV5-6 to TRBJ2-3; D unclear. This CDR3 reads CASSLLTKSTDTQYF. CDR3 bases: TGTGCCAGCAGCTTATTGACAAAAAGCACAGATACGCAGTATTTT. Filled out from reference TRBV5-6 and TRBJ2-3, the complete variable domain reads DAGVTQSPTHLIKTRGQQVTLRCSPKSGHDTVSWYQQALGQGPQFIFQYYEEEERQRGNFPDRFSGHQFPNYSSELNVNALLLGDSALYLCASSLLTKSTDTQYFGPGTRLTVL.